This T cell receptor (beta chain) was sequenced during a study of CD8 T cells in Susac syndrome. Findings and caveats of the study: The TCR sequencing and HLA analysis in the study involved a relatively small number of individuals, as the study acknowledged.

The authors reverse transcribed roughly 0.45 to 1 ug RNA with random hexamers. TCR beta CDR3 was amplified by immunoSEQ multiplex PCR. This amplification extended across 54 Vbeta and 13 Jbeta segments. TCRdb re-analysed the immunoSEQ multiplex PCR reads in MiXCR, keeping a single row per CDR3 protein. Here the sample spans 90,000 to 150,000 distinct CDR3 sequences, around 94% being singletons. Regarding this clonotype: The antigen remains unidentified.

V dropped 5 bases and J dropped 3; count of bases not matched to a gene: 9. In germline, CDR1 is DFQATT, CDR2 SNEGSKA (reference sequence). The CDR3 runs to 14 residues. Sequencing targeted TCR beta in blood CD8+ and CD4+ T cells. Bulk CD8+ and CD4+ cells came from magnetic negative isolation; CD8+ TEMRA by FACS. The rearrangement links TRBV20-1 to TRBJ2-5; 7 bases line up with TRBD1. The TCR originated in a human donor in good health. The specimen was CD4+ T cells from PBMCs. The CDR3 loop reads CSASLVTGKETQYF. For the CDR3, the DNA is TGCAGTGCTTCGTTGGTGACAGGGAAAGAGACCCAGTACTTC.